One and the same sample provided the 22 T cell receptor beta chains below, sequenced in a study of control samples from healthy donors and cancer patients (dated by TCRdb to 2020 to 2021). The protocol used for the library was the immunoSEQ multiplex PCR assay. TCRdb stores this immuneACCESS table with in-frame sequences only. Part of the clones is absent; in the studies checked, under half of the shortfall reflects unresolved V genes, and no reason is known for the rest. This sample gives about 83,000 clones in total; 91% of them show up just once. The ten largest clones add up to less than 20% of the sample. Source material: blood. Source of these receptors: a man aged 25-40 years in good health.

The chain links TRBV7-9 to TRBJ1-2; 9 bases align to TRBD1. V lost 1 base, J lost 3 bases, and 6 bases stayed unmatched. The germline V gene has CDR1 SEHNR and CDR2 FQNEAQ (reference sequence). The CDR3 runs to 16 residues. The chain's CDR3 is CASSLVGQGGDYGYTF. In DNA, the CDR3 is TGTGCCAGCAGCTTAGTGGGACAGGGAGGCGACTATGGCTACACCTTC.

This clone has a single count. This same CDR3 is encoded by further DNA sequences in the sample. The chain is built from TRBV12-3 or TRBV12-4 and TRBJ1-6, with D hard to call. The CDR3 has 12 amino acids. With 6 bases removed from V and 5 bases from J, the gap between germline ends came to 5 bases. In nucleotides, the CDR3 is TGTGCCAGCAGCCTCAATAATTCACCCCTCCACTTT. Translated: CASSLNNSPLHF.

The chain joins TRBV28 to TRBJ1-4; no definite D call. CDR3 length equals 11 residues. CDR1 is MDHEN and CDR2 is SYDVKM in the germline V gene. V was cut by 3 bases and J by 7 bases, with 3 bases left in between. The CDR3 spells CASSFLEKLFF. The CDR3 DNA is TGTGCCAGCAGTTTTCTTGAAAAACTGTTTTTT.

The chain is built from TRBV5-6 and TRBJ1-2; no clear D gene. Germline CDR1 and CDR2: SGHDT and YYEEEE. Deletions cut 3 bases from V and 3 bases from J, with 15 bases between. The CDR3 covers 15 residues. Here the CDR3 reads CASSSLITIDYGYTF. DNA for the CDR3: TGTGCCAGCAGCTCGCTGATCACGATTGACTATGGCTACACCTTC.

The chain uses TRBV6-5 and TRBJ2-7; D uncertain. V gave up 4 bases and J gave up 6 bases, with 13 bases separating them. This CDR3 is built from 13 residues. Germline values: CDR1 MNHEY, CDR2 SVGAGI. The CDR3 protein is CASSWSERGEQYF. CDR3 coding DNA: TGTGCCAGCAGTTGGTCGGAGCGCGGCGAGCAGTACTTC.

The CDR3, as DNA: TGCGCCAGCAGCAAACAGGGGGCGGGTCCAGAGCAGTTCTTC. Its protein product is CASSKQGAGPEQFF. The chain is built from TRBV4-3 and TRBJ2-1; 9 bases are a match to TRBD1. The CDR3 length is 14 residues. V lost 5 bases, J lost 10 bases, and 9 bases stayed unmatched. Germline CDR1 and CDR2: LGHNA and YSLEER.

This clone was found once. The CDR3, as DNA: TGTGCCAGCAGCCCTAGGGGGGACAGAAATTCACCCCTCCACTTT. Translated: CASSPRGDRNSPLHF. This chain joins TRBV7-3 and TRBJ1-6, with 7 bases fitting TRBD1. The trim removed 5 bases at V and 7 bases at J, leaving 8 bases unmatched. Germline V gene data show CDR1 as SGHTA and CDR2 as FQGTGA. The CDR3 loop spans 15 amino acids.

The gene calls are TRBV5-5 and TRBJ2-2, with D maybe TRBD1 (5 bases). The ends were cut back, 0 bases at V and 5 bases at J, with 8 bases in the middle. The germline V gene has CDR1 SGHKS and CDR2 YYEKEE (reference sequence). The CDR3 is made up of 14 amino acids. CDR3 DNA: TGTGCCAGCAGCTTGGGGGGCACTACCGGGGAGCTGTTTTTT. It yields the protein CASSLGGTTGELFF.

This rearrangement joins TRBV6-2 or TRBV6-3 to TRBJ1-1; a possible D gene is TRBD1 (5 bases). This CDR3 has 15 residues. V was clipped by 0 bases and J by 0 bases, with 8 bases between them. The germline V gene has CDR1 MNHEY and CDR2 SVGEGT. CDR3 bases: TGTGCCAGCAGTTACTCGGCAGGGCTGAACACTGAAGCTTTCTTT. Its translation is CASSYSAGLNTEAFF.

The DNA of the CDR3 is TGTGCCAGCAGCTTGGAGGGGGCAAAGAACACTGAAGCTTTCTTT. Translated, it gives CASSLEGAKNTEAFF. The V gene is TRBV5-4, the J gene TRBJ1-1; 7 bases agree with TRBD1. There are 15 residues in the CDR3. Unmatched junction bases numbered 3, after V lost 0 bases and J lost 1 base. Germline V CDR1 and CDR2: SGHNT, YYREEE (reference sequence).

CDR3 sequence reads: CASHPIGGRGEQYF. The CDR3 DNA sequence: TGTGCCAGCCACCCCATTGGCGGGAGGGGCGAGCAGTACTTC. The gene calls are TRBV27 and TRBJ2-7, with TRBD2 matching over 9 bases. CDR3 length: 14 amino acids. V was clipped by 8 bases and J by 6 bases; unmatched bases: 11. Germline assignment: CDR1 MNHEY and CDR2 SMNVEV (reference sequence).

This clone was counted only a few times. The chain combines TRBV7-9 with TRBJ1-2, with a tentative D call TRBD1 (6 bases). V was trimmed by 5 bases and J by 0 bases, leaving 13 bases between them. In germline, CDR1 is SEHNR, CDR2 FQNEAQ (reference sequence). The CDR3 spans 15 residues. Here the CDR3 reads CASSLGQSANYGYTF. CDR3 in DNA: TGTGCCAGCAGCCTCGGACAGAGTGCTAACTATGGCTACACCTTC.

The chain couples TRBV29-1 to TRBJ1-4; 7 nucleotides line up with TRBD1. V shed 6 bases and J 0 bases; nucleotides not matched to a gene: 4. Germline CDR1 and CDR2: SQVTM and ANQGSEA. The CDR3 is 14 residues long. The CDR3 bases are TGCAGCGTGGGGGACAGCGCAACTAATGAAAAACTGTTTTTT. It codes for CSVGDSATNEKLFF.

V and J are TRBV19 and TRBJ2-1; 9 bases are shared with TRBD1. Trimming at V came to 3 bases and at J to 3 bases, leaving 3 bases not matched to a gene. CDR3 length equals 15 residues. Germline V gene sequence: CDR1 LNHDA, CDR2 SQIVND (reference sequence). The CDR3 DNA reads as TGTGCCAGTAGTATCACGGGACAGGGCTACAATGAGCAGTTCTTC. This encodes CASSITGQGYNEQFF.

The chain recombines TRBV10-3 with TRBJ2-7; 7 nucleotides agree with TRBD1. The CDR3 consists of 13 residues. The V segment lost 4 bases and the J segment 5 bases; nucleotides outside the gene matches: 5. Germline CDR1 ENHRY, CDR2 SYGVKD. DNA for the CDR3: TGTGCCATCAGTGGACAGGGCACAGACGAGCAGTACTTC. It codes for CAISGQGTDEQYF.

The J gene is TRBJ2-7, the V gene TRBV9, with TRBD1 matching 9 bases. In germline, CDR1 is SGDLS, CDR2 YYNGEE. Trimming removed 2 bases from V and 3 bases from J; junction bases left unmatched: 6. CDR3 size: 15 residues. The chain's CDR3 is CASSVGQGHGYEQYF. The CDR3 nucleotides are TGTGCCAGCAGCGTGGGACAGGGCCACGGCTACGAGCAGTACTTC.

The chain uses TRBV29-1 and TRBJ1-6; D is perhaps TRBD1 (5 bases). Germline CDR1 reads SQVTM; CDR2 reads ANQGSEA. CDR3 length: 17 amino acids. CDR3: CRPTGGFRGAYNSPLHF. CDR3 DNA: TGCAGACCCACCGGCGGTTTTCGAGGGGCGTATAATTCACCCCTCCACTTT.

The rearrangement joins TRBV11-2 to TRBJ1-1; D call uncertain. The CDR3 is 13 amino acids. Germline values: CDR1 SGHAT, CDR2 FQNNGV. Trimming pared 4 bases from V and 5 bases from J, leaving 11 bases between. The CDR3 sequence: CASSSRLETEAFF. The CDR3 region has the DNA TGTGCCAGCAGCTCCCGACTAGAGACTGAAGCTTTCTTT.

Concerning this clone: No conserved phenylalanine or tryptophan is present at the end of the CDR3, so a read error is the likely explanation. The chain joins TRBV12-3 or TRBV12-4 to TRBJ2-7; perhaps TRBD1 as D (7 bases). Deletions cut 3 bases from V and 3 bases from J, with 9 bases between. CDR3 length: 13 amino acids. The CDR3 protein is CASSLRDSYEQYL. Written as DNA, the CDR3 is TGTGCCAGCAGTTTGCGGGACAGCTACGAGCAGTACCTC.

V gene TRBV7-3 combines with J gene TRBJ2-7; 10 bases agree with TRBD2. In germline, CDR1 is SGHTA, CDR2 FQGTGA. The CDR3 runs 14 residues. After removal of 5 bases from V and 4 bases from J, the junction contained 5 bases not matched to a gene. The CDR3 region is CASSPLAGVYEQYF. The CDR3 DNA is TGTGCCAGCAGCCCCCTAGCGGGGGTATACGAGCAGTACTTC.

The chain couples TRBV11-2 to TRBJ1-1; D call uncertain. The CDR3 length is 13 residues. Germline CDR1 SGHAT, CDR2 FQNNGV. Trimming cost V 0 bases and J 6 bases, with 8 bases left between them. In DNA, the CDR3 is TGTGCCAGCAGCTTAGATCGCGCGGCTGAAGCTTTCTTT. Translated: CASSLDRAAEAFF.

CDR3 in amino acids: CASTLHLLGTSGRRDTQYF. Written as DNA, the CDR3 is TGTGCCAGCACATTGCACCTGCTCGGGACTAGCGGGAGGAGGGATACGCAGTATTTT. The rearrangement joins TRBV27 to TRBJ2-3, with 15 bases lining up with TRBD2. Germline assignment: CDR1 MNHEY and CDR2 SMNVEV (reference sequence). The CDR3 loop spans 19 amino acids. Trimming took 7 bases from V and 6 from J; bases not matched to a gene: 17.